These 28 T cell receptor beta chains were all obtained from the same sample, sequenced in a study of regulatory T cells in long-lasting Graves disease. Time point in this sample: persistent/refractory GD, antithyroid drugs over 5 years with positive TRAb. Preparation of the TCR library used RNA extracted from PBMCs. For TCR beta, libraries came from iRepertoire HTBI primers and Arm-PCR of CDR3 regions. TCRdb reprocessed the multiplex PCR reads via MiXCR and lists one record per CDR3 protein. Among about 660,000 distinct CDR3 sequences listed, around 30% were seen once. The material was peripheral blood mononuclear cells (PBMCs), obtained when the disease was refractory, from a patient treated with antithyroid drugs. These receptors came from a female donor with Graves disease.

This clonotype was seen repeatedly, ten times or more. The rearrangement joins TRBV20-1 to TRBJ1-2; 7 nucleotides line up with TRBD1. Trimming took 5 bases from V and 8 from J; bases not matched to a gene: 8. Looked up from germline, CDR1 is DFQATT and CDR2 is SNEGSKA (reference sequence). The CDR3 has 12 amino acids. The CDR3 protein is CSAQTGAGGYTF. CDR3 sequence (DNA): TGCAGTGCTCAAACAGGGGCGGGAGGCTACACCTTC.

This chain connects TRBV5-1 to TRBJ2-2, with 15 bases identical to TRBD2. The CDR3 loop spans 18 amino acids. CDR1 SGHRS and CDR2 YFSETQ come from the germline V gene. V shed 6 bases and J 2 bases; nucleotides not matched to a gene: 8. The CDR3 DNA is TGCGCCAGCACCAAGGGACTAGCGGGAGGTACAAACACCGGGGAGCTGTTTTTT. Translating gives CASTKGLAGGTNTGELFF.

This clonotype was counted only a few times. The rearrangement links TRBV5-1 to TRBJ1-1, with TRBD1 as a possible D gene (5 bases). The germline gives CDR1 SGHRS, CDR2 YFSETQ. Trimming removed 0 bases from V and 10 bases from J, with 13 bases in between. The CDR3 totals 13 residues. This CDR3 is CASSLGLTDGAFF. CDR3 sequence (DNA): TGCGCCAGCAGCTTGGGGCTGACAGATGGAGCTTTCTTT.

The chain is built from TRBV4-1 and TRBJ1-1; D is unclear. The length of the CDR3 is 15 residues. Trimming removed 0 bases from V and 0 bases from J, with 8 bases in between. Germline CDR1 and CDR2: MGHRA and YSYEKL. CDR3 nucleotides: TGCGCCAGCAGCCAAGAATGGACGGTGAACACTGAAGCTTTCTTT. Residues: CASSQEWTVNTEAFF.

This clonotype was seen ten or more times. The V call is TRBV28, the J call TRBJ1-5; perhaps TRBD1 as D (5 bases). Germline values: CDR1 MDHEN, CDR2 SYDVKM. CDR3 length: 13 amino acids. Trimming pared 4 bases from V and 6 bases from J, leaving 10 bases between. DNA for the CDR3: TGTGCCAGCAGTTCCCAGGGTACTCAGCCCCAGCATTTT. Amino acid sequence: CASSSQGTQPQHF.

The J gene is TRBJ1-2, the V gene TRBV4-1; 8 bases align to TRBD1. CDR1 and CDR2 from the germline V gene are MGHRA and YSYEKL. There are 18 residues in the CDR3. Unmatched junction bases numbered 16, after V lost 1 base and J lost 6 bases. CDR3 residues: CASSQVHGQGARRNGYTF. In DNA form, the CDR3 reads TGCGCCAGCAGCCAAGTTCACGGGCAGGGGGCGCGTAGGAATGGCTACACCTTC.

This clonotype occurred many times. This chain links TRBV6-1 with TRBJ2-6, with 7 bases identical to TRBD1. Germline lookup yields CDR1 MNHNS and CDR2 SASEGT. Trimming at V came to 8 bases and at J to 0 bases, leaving 4 bases not matched to a gene. The CDR3 length is 15 residues. For the CDR3, the DNA is TGTGCCAGCGGGGACAGCGGCTCTGGGGCCAACGTCCTGACTTTC. It is translated as CASGDSGSGANVLTF.

Remarks on this clonotype: Since a much larger clone is just one base distant, this may be a read error. Since the CDR3 does not end with the conserved phenylalanine or tryptophan, this likely comes from a read error. The chain couples TRBV12-3 or TRBV12-4 to TRBJ1-1, with 8 bases that match TRBD1. J was trimmed by 6 bases and V by 3 bases; bases with no gene match: 3. CDR3 size: 13 residues. CDR3 DNA sequence: TGTGCCAGCAGTTTCGGACAGGGATCTGAAGCTTTCCTT. Its translation: CASSFGQGSEAFL.

Many counts were recorded for this clonotype. The CDR3 nucleotides are TGTGCCAGCAGCTTACTAGCGGGGTCCTACGAGCAGTACTTC. Amino acids: CASSLLAGSYEQYF. This rearrangement joins TRBV11-2 to TRBJ2-7; 9 bases agree with TRBD2. CDR1 is SGHAT, CDR2 FQNNGV, per germline. This CDR3 has 14 residues. The junction had 0 bases not matched to a gene; V was cut back by 2 bases and J by 1 base.

The rearrangement joins TRBV2 to TRBJ1-1, with a weak D call TRBD1 (5 bases). This CDR3 is 10 amino acids long. Germline V lookup: CDR1 SNHLY, CDR2 FYNNEI. V lost 4 bases to trimming and J lost 11 bases, with 8 bases between them. CDR3 sequence: CASSGGLAFF. The CDR3 coding sequence is TGTGCCAGCAGTGGGGGGTTGGCTTTCTTT.

In its sample, this clonotype was seen a few times. This chain uses TRBV19 with TRBJ1-2, with D tentatively TRBD1 (5 bases). Germline CDR1 LNHDA, CDR2 SQIVND (reference sequence). The length of the CDR3 is 13 residues. Trimming removed 3 bases at V and 3 bases at J, with 8 bases between. Here the CDR3 reads CASSIPGDYGYTF. The CDR3 region has the DNA TGTGCCAGTAGTATTCCGGGGGACTATGGCTACACCTTC.

The rearrangement joins TRBV27 to TRBJ2-1, with a weak D call TRBD2 (6 bases). V was pared by 8 bases and J by 5 bases, with 10 bases between. The CDR3 sequence is 12 residues long. The germline V gene has CDR1 MNHEY and CDR2 SMNVEV (reference sequence). CDR3 in amino acids: CASGQRDNEQFF. The CDR3, as DNA: TGTGCCAGCGGGCAGCGGGACAATGAGCAGTTCTTC.

This clonotype was detected only a few times. The chain has TRBV28 and TRBJ1-5; 7 nucleotides agree with TRBD1. V trimming: 4 bases; J trimming: 7 bases; junction bases outside the gene matches: 7. CDR1 is MDHEN, CDR2 SYDVKM, per germline. The CDR3 loop spans 14 amino acids. The chain's CDR3 is CASSSTGVRQPQHF. DNA of the CDR3: TGTGCCAGCAGTTCCACAGGGGTTCGGCAGCCCCAGCATTTT.

The CDR3 region is CASSFGGAKAEAFF. CDR3 nucleotides: TGCGCCAGCAGCTTCGGAGGGGCTAAGGCTGAAGCTTTCTTT. V gene TRBV5-1 combines with J gene TRBJ1-1, with D maybe TRBD1 (5 bases). CDR1 is SGHRS and CDR2 is YFSETQ in the germline V gene. The ends were cut back, 2 bases at V and 6 bases at J, with 14 bases in the middle. The CDR3 loop spans 14 amino acids. The full variable domain, completed using reference TRBV5-1 and TRBJ1-1, is KAGVTQTPRYLIKTRGQQVTLSCSPISGHRSVSWYQQTPGQGLQFLFEYFSETQRNKGNFPGRFSGRQFSNSRSEMNVSTLELGDSALYLCASSFGGAKAEAFFGQGTRLTVV.

This clonotype was observed many times. This CDR3 reads CASSPTGRGTEAFF. DNA of the CDR3: TGTGCCAGCAGCCCCACAGGGCGAGGCACTGAAGCTTTCTTT. The chain combines TRBV12-3 or TRBV12-4 with TRBJ1-1; the D gene is possibly TRBD1 (6 bases). The CDR3 is made up of 14 amino acids. Trimming removed 6 bases at V and 4 bases at J, with 15 bases between.

The rearrangement uses TRBV9 and TRBJ2-7, with 12 bases matching TRBD2. The CDR3 runs 16 residues. The V and J ends lost 4 bases and 6 bases, in that order; junction bases with no gene match: 11. Germline CDR1 reads SGDLS; CDR2 reads YYNGEE. CDR3 sequence: CASSPLQGLAGSEQYF. The CDR3 DNA reads TGTGCCAGCAGCCCACTGCAAGGACTAGCGGGGTCCGAGCAGTACTTC.

The V and J genes are TRBV27 and TRBJ1-5, with 9 bases aligning to TRBD1. The CDR3 contains 14 residues. Trimming at V came to 7 bases and at J to 1 base, leaving 2 bases not matched to a gene. CDR1 is MNHEY and CDR2 is SMNVEV in the germline V gene (reference sequence). The CDR3 DNA reads TGTGCCAGCAAGACAGGGGGAAGCAATCAGCCCCAGCATTTT. Translation: CASKTGGSNQPQHF.

This clonotype was recorded at least ten times. The rearrangement uses TRBV6-2 or TRBV6-3 and TRBJ2-5; the D gene could be TRBD1 or TRBD2 (5 bases each). Germline V lookup: CDR1 MNHEY, CDR2 SVGEGT. Between the trimmed V and J ends, which lost 7 bases and 1 base, there was a span of 16 bases. The CDR3 runs to 15 residues. The CDR3 sequence is CASIQRTRAQETQYF. Here the CDR3 DNA reads TGTGCCAGCATACAGCGGACCAGGGCCCAAGAGACCCAGTACTTC.

This sequence joins TRBV5-1 and TRBJ2-7; D unclear. Germline CDR1 SGHRS, CDR2 YFSETQ. The CDR3 runs 14 residues. V was clipped by 2 bases and J by 5 bases, with 14 bases between them. CDR3 in DNA: TGCGCCAGCAGCTTATCCTGGATTAACGACGAGCAGTACTTC. It codes for CASSLSWINDEQYF. The full variable domain, its missing parts supplied by reference TRBV5-1 and TRBJ2-7, is KAGVTQTPRYLIKTRGQQVTLSCSPISGHRSVSWYQQTPGQGLQFLFEYFSETQRNKGNFPGRFSGRQFSNSRSEMNVSTLELGDSALYLCASSLSWINDEQYFGPGTRLTVT.

The rearrangement joins TRBV10-3 to TRBJ2-5; TRBD2 matches at 10 bases. Trimming took 2 bases from V and 4 from J; bases not matched to a gene: 7. Germline CDR1 ENHRY, CDR2 SYGVKD. This CDR3 spans 16 amino acids. The chain's CDR3 is CAISEGRAGGRETQYF. DNA of the CDR3: TGTGCCATCAGTGAGGGTCGAGCGGGAGGGCGAGAGACCCAGTACTTC.

This clonotype occurred a few times. V usage is TRBV18 and J usage is TRBJ1-4; TRBD1 aligns across 9 bases. The CDR3 extends over 15 amino acids. Per germline, CDR1 KGHSH and CDR2 LQKENI. V trimming: 2 bases; J trimming: 7 bases; junction bases outside the gene matches: 5. This chain's CDR3 is CASSPTRTGAEKLFF. Written as DNA, the CDR3 is TGTGCCAGCTCACCAACTCGGACAGGGGCTGAAAAACTGTTTTTT. The full variable domain, with the rest looked up from reference TRBV18 and TRBJ1-4, is NAGVMQNPRHLVRRRGQEARLRCSPMKGHSHVYWYRQLPEEGLKFMVYLQKENIIDESGMPKERFSAEFPKEGPSILRIQQVVRGDSAAYFCASSPTRTGAEKLFFGSGTQLSVL.

The CDR3 coding sequence is TGCGCCAGCAGCTCACTCCGGGAAACCTACGAGCAGTACTTC. Translating it yields CASSSLRETYEQYF. The V and J genes are TRBV5-1 and TRBJ2-7; a weak D match, TRBD2 (5 bases). CDR3 length equals 14 residues. Germline assignment: CDR1 SGHRS and CDR2 YFSETQ. V lost 3 bases to trimming and J lost 2 bases, with 12 bases between them.

The chain joins TRBV19 to TRBJ1-1; D not resolved. The length of the CDR3 is 15 residues. The germline V and J ends were trimmed by 5 bases and 0 bases, with 13 bases remaining between them. Germline V CDR1 and CDR2: LNHDA, SQIVND (reference sequence). CDR3 nucleotides: TGTGCCAGTAGTGGCAGAGAGAACCTGAACACTGAAGCTTTCTTT. This codes for CASSGRENLNTEAFF.

This clonotype was counted many times. The chain is built from TRBV28 and TRBJ1-1, with a weak D call TRBD1 (5 bases). The length of the CDR3 is 14 residues. Trimming cost V 2 bases and J 6 bases, with 13 bases left between them. Germline V CDR1 and CDR2: MDHEN, SYDVKM. This chain's CDR3 is CASSLGFGGAEAFF. The CDR3 DNA sequence: TGTGCCAGCAGTTTAGGGTTCGGGGGGGCTGAAGCTTTCTTT.

This clonotype was seen more than once but under ten times. The chain joins TRBV27 to TRBJ1-1; D is ambiguous. The CDR3 is 13 amino acids. Trimming pared 2 bases from V and 5 bases from J, leaving 9 bases between. CDR1 and CDR2 (germline): MNHEY, SMNVEV (reference sequence). CDR3 residues: CASSLLLRTEAFF. DNA for the CDR3: TGTGCCAGCAGTTTACTTTTAAGGACTGAAGCTTTCTTT.

This clonotype has more than one count but fewer than ten. The J gene is TRBJ2-2, the V gene TRBV6-2 or TRBV6-3, with 10 bases aligning to TRBD1. The CDR3 covers 14 residues. After removal of 8 bases from V and 8 bases from J, the junction contained 8 bases not matched to a gene. Per germline, CDR1 MNHEY and CDR2 SVGEGT. CDR3 DNA: TGTGCCAGCGAATCCGACAGGGGGCTTGGGGAGCTGTTTTTT. Translating it yields CASESDRGLGELFF.

The gene calls are TRBV19 and TRBJ2-1, with 7 positions matching TRBD2. The V segment lost 2 bases and the J segment 5 bases; nucleotides outside the gene matches: 0. Per germline, CDR1 LNHDA and CDR2 SQIVND (reference sequence). The CDR3 contains 13 residues. CDR3 region: CASSISGDNEQFF. The CDR3 region has the DNA TGTGCCAGTAGTATAAGCGGGGACAATGAGCAGTTCTTC.

This chain connects TRBV5-6 to TRBJ2-5; 9 bases are shared with TRBD1. V gave up 6 bases and J gave up 1 base; unmatched junction bases: 7. There are 15 residues in the CDR3. Per germline, CDR1 SGHDT and CDR2 YYEEEE. The CDR3 loop is CASTDTGGFQETQYF. The CDR3 coding sequence is TGTGCCAGCACCGATACAGGGGGCTTCCAAGAGACCCAGTACTTC.